The next 27 T cell receptor beta chains were all read from a single sample in a study of prognosis after radiotherapy for stage I lung cancer. Template was genomic DNA; TCR beta CDR3 amplified in two multiplex PCR rounds. Each TRBV and TRBJ gene had its own primer in the first PCR round. TCRdb passed the multiplex PCR reads through MiXCR, listing each CDR3 protein once. Here the sample spans fewer than 35,000 distinct CDR3 sequences, around 48% being singletons. Specimen: PBMCs, collected before or after stereotactic body radiation therapy (not recorded which). These receptors originate from a donor aged 50 or older with non-small cell lung cancer.

Points on this clonotype: A far larger clone is just one base off, so this is likely a read error. The V call is TRBV24-1, the J call TRBJ2-4; 11 positions agree with TRBD2. The J call may be faulty, since TRBJ2-1 better matches the DNA end. Germline V lookup: CDR1 KGHDR, CDR2 SFDVKD. The CDR3 is 13 amino acids. This CDR3 is CAPGTSGLEEQFF. Here the CDR3 DNA reads TGTGCCCCCGGGACTAGCGGTTTGGAAGAGCAGTTCTTC.

V is TRBV3-1 and J is TRBJ2-2; tentatively, D is TRBD2 (5 bases). The CDR3 loop spans 13 amino acids. V was pared by 4 bases and J by 6 bases, with 9 bases between. Germline assignment: CDR1 LGHDT and CDR2 YNNKEL (reference sequence). The CDR3: CASSRRGPGELFF. The CDR3 nucleotides read TGTGCCAGCAGCCGACGGGGTCCCGGGGAGCTGTTTTTT.

Details on this clonotype: The conserved phenylalanine or tryptophan normally closing the CDR3 is absent here, so this likely arose from a read error. This rearrangement joins TRBV18 to TRBJ2-5, with D uncertain. Per germline, CDR1 KGHSH and CDR2 LQKENI. Trimming left V 0 bases short and J 3 bases short, with 8 bases between. The CDR3 is 14 amino acids. Here the CDR3 DNA reads TGTGCCAGCTCACCACCGTGGGTAGAAGAGACCCAGTACCTC. Translated: CASSPPWVEETQYL.

For this clonotype: A far larger clone differs by one base, so this is likely a read error. The V gene is TRBV6-8, the J gene TRBJ2-7; D assignment may be TRBD1 or TRBD2 (5 bases each). Germline loops: CDR1 MNHGY, CDR2 SAAAGT. The CDR3 is made up of 13 amino acids. The CDR3 DNA sequence: TGTGCCAGCCTCGAAGGTGGGACCTACGACCAGTACTTC. The encoded protein is CASLEGGTYDQYF.

The chain combines TRBV28 with TRBJ2-3; 10 positions agree with TRBD2. CDR3 length: 19 residues. V lost 7 bases and J lost 1; bases outside the gene matches: 17. CDR1 MDHEN and CDR2 SYDVKM come from the germline V gene. The CDR3 region is CASIFPPITSGIGTDTQYF. The CDR3 nucleotides read TGTGCCAGCATTTTTCCCCCTATTACTAGCGGGATCGGCACAGATACGCAGTATTTT.

The table lists this clonotype with many counts. The chain uses TRBV29-1 and TRBJ2-2; 7 bases align to TRBD2. The germline V gene encodes CDR1 SQVTM and CDR2 ANQGSEA. Unmatched junction bases numbered 5, after V lost 5 bases and J lost 5 bases. The CDR3 runs 13 residues. The CDR3 bases are TGCAGCGTTAGGGGAGGGATTACCGGGGAGCTGTTTTTT. It yields the protein CSVRGGITGELFF.

This clonotype was counted a single time. The likely explanation is a read error, given a far larger clone one base away. This sequence joins TRBV6-5 and TRBJ2-2, with 9 bases lining up with TRBD1. Looked up from germline, CDR1 is MNHEY and CDR2 is SVGAGI. The CDR3 is 16 amino acids. CDR3 sequence reads: CASSDSGQGNVGELFF. The CDR3 coding sequence is TGTGCCAGCAGTGACTCCGGACAGGGGAACGTCGGGGAGCTGTTTTTT.

The chain employs TRBV5-1 and TRBJ2-2, with TRBD1 identical over 9 bases. The CDR3 runs 15 residues. CDR1 and CDR2 (germline): SGHRS, YFSETQ. The V segment lost 0 bases and the J segment 4 bases; nucleotides outside the gene matches: 1. The CDR3 loop is CASSLGQGGTGELFF. In DNA form, the CDR3 reads TGCGCCAGCAGCTTGGGACAGGGGGGCACCGGGGAGCTGTTTTTT.

This sequence joins TRBV12-3 or TRBV12-4 and TRBJ1-1; TRBD1 might be the D (5 bases). The CDR3 loop spans 13 amino acids. V gave up 6 bases and J gave up 6 bases, with 14 bases separating them. CDR3 region: CASSPGGTAEAFF. CDR3 sequence (DNA): TGTGCCAGCAGCCCGGGGGGGACCGCTGAAGCTTTCTTT.

This clonotype is deemed medium-sized. This chain connects TRBV20-1 to TRBJ1-6, with D tentatively TRBD1 (5 bases). V lost 4 bases and J 7 bases, leaving 14 bases between the germline ends. Germline CDR1 DFQATT, CDR2 SNEGSKA (reference sequence). CDR3 length equals 14 residues. The DNA for the CDR3 is TGCAGTGCTACTACCGCGGGGGGGAATTCACCCCTCCACTTT. Translating it yields CSATTAGGNSPLHF.

Comment on this clonotype: A far larger clone lies a single base away; this is likely a read error. The chain combines TRBV6-2 or TRBV6-3 with TRBJ2-5; D remains unclear. The CDR3 has 16 amino acids. Trimming took off 4 bases at V and 3 bases at J, with 18 bases between the two ends. Germline CDR1 is MNHEY and CDR2 is SVGEGT. The CDR3 coding sequence is TGTGCCAGCAGTTCCCCGGCCGGTAAAGACGAAGAGACCCAGTACTTC. Amino acids: CASSSPAGKDEETQYF.

This clonotype was recorded many times. The chain links TRBV7-2 to TRBJ1-5, with 8 bases matching TRBD1. The CDR3 runs to 17 residues. Germline V gives CDR1 SGHTA, CDR2 FQGNSA. J gave up 2 bases and V 3 bases, and 9 bases lay outside the gene matches. The chain's CDR3 is CASSFRTGSPGNQPQHF. DNA for the CDR3: TGTGCCAGCAGCTTCAGGACAGGGAGTCCCGGCAATCAGCCCCAGCATTTT.

This clonotype occurred many times. DNA of the CDR3: TGTGCCAGCAGCAACCCGACAGGGGGAAGGGAGACCCAGTACTTC. Translating it yields CASSNPTGGRETQYF. The rearrangement uses TRBV7-2 and TRBJ2-5; 9 bases match TRBD1. The V and J ends lost 5 bases and 5 bases, in that order; junction bases with no gene match: 9. Germline CDR1 is SGHTA and CDR2 is FQGNSA. This CDR3 spans 15 amino acids.

To note about this clonotype: Since a far larger clone is one base different, this is likely a read error. The chain joins TRBV6-8 to TRBJ2-7; D gene ambiguous. Per germline, CDR1 MNHGY and CDR2 SAAAGT. The CDR3 spans 15 residues. The CDR3 loop is CSKPYGVIDSYEQYF. DNA of the CDR3: TGTTCCAAACCATATGGGGTCATTGACTCCTACGAGCAGTACTTC.

This clonotype was found many times. J is TRBJ2-1 and V is TRBV2; no reliable D call. The CDR3 is 11 residues long. Trimming left V 6 bases short and J 2 bases short, with 2 bases between. Per germline, CDR1 SNHLY and CDR2 FYNNEI. The CDR3 region has the DNA TGTGCCAGCAGAGCCTACAATGAGCAGTTCTTC. Translating gives CASRAYNEQFF. The entire variable domain, with the rest obtained from reference TRBV2 and TRBJ2-1, is as follows: EPEVTQTPSHQVTQMGQEVILRCVPISNHLYFYWYRQILGQKVEFLVSFYNNEISEKSEIFDDQFSVERPDGSNFTLKIRSTKLEDSAMYFCASRAYNEQFFGPGTRLTVL.

As concerns this clonotype: A far larger clone is a single base away, which makes a read error likely. This chain connects TRBV6-5 to TRBJ2-7, with 13 positions matching TRBD2. The germline CDR1 and CDR2 sequences are MNHEY and SVGAGI. The CDR3 is 18 residues long. The junction had 12 bases not matched to a gene; V was cut back by 7 bases and J by 0 bases. This chain's CDR3 is CASIPGTSGKGSSYEQYF. DNA of the CDR3: TGTGCCAGCATCCCCGGGACTAGCGGGAAGGGGAGCTCCTACGAGCAGTACTTC.

This clonotype has ten or more counts. The chain carries TRBV7-9 and TRBJ2-1, with D maybe TRBD2 (9 bases). This CDR3 has 16 residues. The ends were cut back, 5 bases at V and 6 bases at J, with 20 bases in the middle. Germline CDR1 reads SEHNR; CDR2 reads FQNEAQ (reference sequence). CDR3 nucleotides: TGTGCCAGCAGCCCAGGGGGCGGGAGGGCCACCAATGAGCAGTTCTTC. Its protein is CASSPGGGRATNEQFF.

By sample share, this clonotype is medium-sized. The chain carries TRBV7-3 and TRBJ1-2; D gene unclear. This CDR3 spans 13 amino acids. Germline V gene lookup returns CDR1 SGHTA and CDR2 FQGTGA. Trimming pared 6 bases from V and 0 bases from J, leaving 8 bases between. The CDR3 protein is CASSLTPNYGYTF. For the CDR3, the DNA is TGTGCCAGCAGTCTGACACCTAACTATGGCTACACCTTC.

This clonotype was counted at least ten times. Here the CDR3 reads CASSLAGTLTVNTEAFF. CDR3 DNA: TGTGCCAGCAGCTTGGCCGGGACATTGACAGTCAACACTGAAGCTTTCTTT. V and J are TRBV5-6 and TRBJ1-1; TRBD1 is a possible D gene (6 bases). V gave up 0 bases and J gave up 2 bases, with 17 bases separating them. The CDR3 has 17 residues. Germline CDR1 SGHDT, CDR2 YYEEEE.

This clonotype was seen at least ten times. The V gene is TRBV7-2, the J gene TRBJ2-5, with D maybe TRBD2 (6 bases). The CDR3 has 12 residues. Deletions cut 3 bases from V and 7 bases from J, with 9 bases between. The germline gives CDR1 SGHTA, CDR2 FQGNSA. The CDR3 region has the DNA TGTGCCAGCAGCTTCGGGAGACGGACCCAGTACTTC. Amino acid sequence: CASSFGRRTQYF. The full variable domain, rest sourced from reference TRBV7-2 and TRBJ2-5, is GAGVSQSPSNKVTEKGKDVELRCDPISGHTALYWYRQSLGQGLEFLIYFQGNSAPDKSGLPSDRFSAERTGGSVSTLTIQRTQQEDSAVYLCASSFGRRTQYFGPGTRLLVL.

This clonotype was seen repeatedly, ten times or more. The rearrangement links TRBV28 to TRBJ1-4; 8 bases line up with TRBD1. The germline gives CDR1 MDHEN, CDR2 SYDVKM. The J segment lost 10 bases and the V segment lost 6 bases, leaving 10 bases of the junction unmatched. The CDR3 extends over 14 amino acids. DNA for the CDR3: TGTGCCAGCAGGGGACAGGTTCGGGGAGGAAAACTGTTTTTT. Encoded protein: CASRGQVRGGKLFF.

The chain carries TRBV7-2 and TRBJ2-1; D gene ambiguous. Trimming removed 1 base at V and 2 bases at J, with 6 bases between. Germline lookup yields CDR1 SGHTA and CDR2 FQGNSA. The CDR3 spans 14 residues. The CDR3 region is CASSLGSPYNEQFF. The CDR3 DNA reads TGTGCCAGCAGCTTAGGATCTCCCTACAATGAGCAGTTCTTC.

The V and J genes are TRBV7-9 and TRBJ2-3, with unresolved D. Trimming took 1 base from V and 4 from J, leaving 6 bases between them. Germline V lookup: CDR1 SEHNR, CDR2 FQNEAQ (reference sequence). The CDR3 loop spans 13 amino acids. CDR3 sequence: CASSLGASDTQYF. The CDR3 DNA reads as TGTGCCAGCAGCTTAGGTGCTTCAGATACGCAGTATTTT.

The rearrangement joins TRBV28 to TRBJ1-2; D uncertain. Germline V gene data show CDR1 as MDHEN and CDR2 as SYDVKM. This CDR3 has 15 amino acids. V was shortened by 1 base and J by 1 base, with 10 bases between the two germline ends. The CDR3 DNA follows: TGTGCCAGCAGTTTATCCCTACGGAGTAACTATGGCTACACCTTC. It yields the protein CASSLSLRSNYGYTF.

To note about this clonotype: Possible read error: a much larger clone is one base away. The chain recombines TRBV5-8 with TRBJ2-3, with 12 bases matching TRBD2. This CDR3 has 15 amino acids. The V gene's germline CDR1 is SGHTS and CDR2 YDEGEE. In DNA, the CDR3 is TGTGTCAGCAGCCGCCCTAGCGGGAGGGGCAATACGCAGTATTTT. Translating gives CVSSRPSGRGNTQYF. The full variable domain, in which reference TRBV5-8 and TRBJ2-3 provide the parts outside the CDR3, is EAGVTQSPTHLIKTRGQQATLRCSPISGHTSVYWYQQALGLGLQFLLWYDEGEERNRGNFPPRFSGRQFPNYSSELNVNALELEDSALYLCVSSRPSGRGNTQYFGPGTRLTVL.

About this clonotype: The junction departs from the called germline gene at one end, perhaps through a read error. The chain combines TRBV7-9 with TRBJ2-7; D uncertain. The V gene's germline CDR1 is SEHNR and CDR2 FQNEAQ (reference sequence). The CDR3 has 15 residues. The CDR3 reads CASSLSSIGPDERYF. DNA for the CDR3: TGTGCCAGCAGCTTGTCTTCGATTGGTCCCGACGAGCGGTACTTC.

Turning to this clonotype: The missing conserved phenylalanine or tryptophan at the end of this CDR3 makes a read error likely. The chain joins TRBV15 to TRBJ1-5; D unresolved. CDR3 size: 16 residues. The ends were cut back, 2 bases at V and 4 bases at J, with 15 bases in the middle. Germline V gene sequence: CDR1 LNHNV, CDR2 YYDKDF (reference sequence). CDR3 DNA sequence: TGTGCCACCAGCAGATGTGAGGGTCTGGTAAATCAGCCCCAGCATCTT. This gives the protein CATSRCEGLVNQPQHL.